These T cell receptor beta chains were read from a single sample in a study of T cells in Graves' hyperthyroidism and ophthalmopathy. TCRdb re-analysed the multiplex PCR reads in MiXCR, keeping a single row per CDR3 protein. The repertoire consists of about 400,000 distinct CDR3 sequences, with more than 15% occurring once and the leading ten covering roughly 13%. The sequenced sample was blood. These receptor sequences come from a woman in her late teens or twenties with Graves' hyperthyroidism. The CDR3 runs from the conserved cysteine through the conserved F or W. The order of the fields is V gene, D gene, J gene, clone size, CDR3 protein, CDR3 DNA. The D gene is left open where the match is weak. Not every row has a clone size; where given, it reads once, few, many or a size class.

v_call: TRBV7-8; d_call: .; j_call: TRBJ1-2; clone_size: many; cdr3_aa: CASSLASSGATNNYGYTF; cdr3_nt: TGTGCCAGCAGCTTAGCGAGTAGTGGGGCTACAAATAACTATGGCTACACCTTC
v_call: TRBV27; d_call: .; j_call: TRBJ2-2; clone_size: few; cdr3_aa: CASSSVTGSTTGELFF; cdr3_nt: TGTGCCAGCAGTTCCGTCACAGGGTCGACCACCGGGGAGCTGTTTTTT
v_call: TRBV12-3/TRBV12-4; d_call: TRBD2; j_call: TRBJ2-5; clone_size: many; cdr3_aa: CASSFSLAAKETQYF; cdr3_nt: TGTGCCAGCAGTTTTTCGCTAGCGGCGAAAGAGACCCAGTACTTC
v_call: TRBV20-1; d_call: TRBD2; j_call: TRBJ2-3; clone_size: many; cdr3_aa: CSARDGRGGVADTQYF; cdr3_nt: TGCAGTGCTAGAGATGGGCGGGGGGGCGTCGCAGATACGCAGTATTTT
v_call: TRBV20-1; d_call: TRBD2; j_call: TRBJ2-1; clone_size: many; cdr3_aa: CSASGGSSYNGQFF; cdr3_nt: TGCAGTGCTAGCGGGGGGAGCTCCTACAATGGGCAGTTCTTC
v_call: TRBV20-1; d_call: .; j_call: TRBJ2-7; clone_size: many; cdr3_aa: CSATYLPGTPASEQYF; cdr3_nt: TGCAGTGCTACCTATTTACCCGGGACACCAGCCTCCGAGCAGTACTTC
v_call: TRBV6-2/TRBV6-3; d_call: .; j_call: TRBJ2-5; clone_size: .; cdr3_aa: CASGFPETQYF; cdr3_nt: TGTGCCAGCGGGTTTCCGGAGACCCAGTACTTC
v_call: TRBV4-1; d_call: .; j_call: TRBJ2-1; clone_size: .; cdr3_aa: CASSQAQGGLVPYNEQFF; cdr3_nt: TGCGCCAGCAGCCAGGCCCAAGGGGGGCTAGTTCCCTACAATGAGCAGTTCTTC
v_call: TRBV6-1; d_call: .; j_call: TRBJ1-2; clone_size: many; cdr3_aa: CASSYRRTSKGNYGYTF; cdr3_nt: TGTGCCAGCAGTTACCGCAGGACAAGCAAGGGTAACTATGGCTACACCTTC
v_call: TRBV10-3; d_call: TRBD2; j_call: TRBJ2-3; clone_size: few; cdr3_aa: CATSPLAGDTDTQYF; cdr3_nt: TGTGCCACCTCACCTCTAGCGGGGGACACAGATACGCAGTATTTT
v_call: TRBV28; d_call: TRBD2; j_call: TRBJ2-1; clone_size: many; cdr3_aa: CASSKTSGNSYNEQFF; cdr3_nt: TGTGCCAGCAGTAAGACTAGCGGAAACTCCTACAATGAGCAGTTCTTC
v_call: TRBV7-9; d_call: .; j_call: TRBJ2-7; clone_size: many; cdr3_aa: CASSGNSYEQYF; cdr3_nt: TGTGCCAGCAGCGGCAACTCCTACGAGCAGTACTTC
v_call: TRBV28; d_call: .; j_call: TRBJ1-5; clone_size: many; cdr3_aa: CASSLPGVGQPQHF; cdr3_nt: TGTGCCAGCAGTTTACCGGGGGTGGGTCAGCCCCAGCATTTT
v_call: TRBV12-3/TRBV12-4; d_call: TRBD1; j_call: TRBJ1-2; clone_size: many; cdr3_aa: CASSLDRGRIYGYTF; cdr3_nt: TGTGCCAGCAGTTTAGACAGGGGGCGCATCTATGGCTACACCTTC
v_call: TRBV6-2/TRBV6-3; d_call: TRBD2; j_call: TRBJ2-1; clone_size: many; cdr3_aa: CASSYLAGGPRNEQFF; cdr3_nt: TGTGCCAGCAGTTACCTAGCGGGAGGGCCTCGTAATGAGCAGTTCTTC
v_call: TRBV2; d_call: TRBD2; j_call: TRBJ2-1; clone_size: .; cdr3_aa: CASSESRTSDSEQFF; cdr3_nt: TGTGCCAGCAGTGAATCCCGGACTAGCGATAGTGAGCAGTTCTTC
v_call: TRBV13; d_call: .; j_call: TRBJ2-7; clone_size: many; cdr3_aa: CASSTPPYEQYF; cdr3_nt: TGTGCCAGCAGCACCCCCCCCTACGAGCAGTACTTC
v_call: TRBV9; d_call: TRBD1; j_call: TRBJ2-5; clone_size: few; cdr3_aa: CASSQGTGRETQYF; cdr3_nt: TGTGCCAGCAGCCAGGGGACAGGGAGAGAGACCCAGTACTTC
v_call: TRBV7-9; d_call: TRBD2; j_call: TRBJ2-1; clone_size: .; cdr3_aa: CASRFGGAGFF; cdr3_nt: TGTGCCAGCCGATTCGGGGGGGCCGGGTTCTTC
v_call: TRBV9; d_call: .; j_call: TRBJ1-3; clone_size: .; cdr3_aa: CASSQVAAGSGNTIYF; cdr3_nt: TGTGCCAGCAGCCAGGTGGCGGCGGGTTCTGGAAACACCATATATTTT
v_call: TRBV7-6; d_call: .; j_call: TRBJ2-2; clone_size: .; cdr3_aa: CASSPTRRNTGELFF; cdr3_nt: TGTGCCAGCAGCCCGACGCGGCGAAACACCGGGGAGCTGTTTTTT
v_call: TRBV18; d_call: .; j_call: TRBJ2-3; clone_size: many; cdr3_aa: CASSPTERERIGDTQYF; cdr3_nt: TGTGCCAGCTCCCCCACCGAACGGGAGAGGATCGGAGATACGCAGTATTTT
v_call: TRBV5-1; d_call: .; j_call: TRBJ2-5; clone_size: few; cdr3_aa: CASSWTEQETQYF; cdr3_nt: TGCGCCAGCAGCTGGACAGAACAAGAGACCCAGTACTTC
v_call: TRBV29-1; d_call: .; j_call: TRBJ1-1; clone_size: many; cdr3_aa: CSVVFNTEAFF; cdr3_nt: TGCAGCGTTGTGTTCAACACTGAAGCTTTCTTT
v_call: TRBV6-2/TRBV6-3; d_call: TRBD2; j_call: TRBJ2-3; clone_size: many; cdr3_aa: CASSYSTGGTQYF; cdr3_nt: TGTGCCAGCAGTTACTCGACGGGGGGGACGCAGTATTTT
v_call: TRBV5-1; d_call: .; j_call: TRBJ2-5; clone_size: .; cdr3_aa: CASSLGHYQETQYF; cdr3_nt: TGCGCCAGCAGCTTGGGACATTACCAAGAGACCCAGTACTTC
v_call: TRBV2; d_call: .; j_call: TRBJ2-7; clone_size: .; cdr3_aa: CASSDRGLYEQYF; cdr3_nt: TGTGCCAGCAGTGACAGGGGCCTTTACGAGCAGTACTTC
v_call: TRBV24-1; d_call: TRBD1; j_call: TRBJ1-2; clone_size: many; cdr3_aa: CATSDSRQGANYGYTF; cdr3_nt: TGTGCCACCAGTGATTCTCGACAGGGGGCAAACTATGGCTACACCTTC
v_call: TRBV4-2; d_call: TRBD1; j_call: TRBJ1-2; clone_size: few; cdr3_aa: CASSQEPTGADGYTF; cdr3_nt: TGTGCCAGCAGCCAAGAACCCACAGGGGCGGATGGCTACACCTTC
v_call: TRBV9; d_call: .; j_call: TRBJ2-1; clone_size: few; cdr3_aa: CASSVEIARSDIYNEQFF; cdr3_nt: TGTGCCAGCAGCGTAGAGATAGCCCGTTCCGATATATACAATGAGCAGTTCTTC
v_call: TRBV24-1; d_call: TRBD2; j_call: TRBJ2-3; clone_size: many; cdr3_aa: CATSPPLKPGLRTDTQYF; cdr3_nt: TGTGCCACCAGTCCACCCCTCAAACCGGGACTACGCACAGATACGCAGTATTTT
v_call: TRBV6-2/TRBV6-3; d_call: TRBD2; j_call: TRBJ2-3; clone_size: few; cdr3_aa: CASSRLSGLAQDTQYF; cdr3_nt: TGTGCCAGCAGTCGCCTTTCTGGACTAGCGCAAGATACGCAGTATTTT
v_call: TRBV11-3; d_call: TRBD1; j_call: TRBJ2-6; clone_size: many; cdr3_aa: CASSPQTGVISGANVLTF; cdr3_nt: TGTGCCAGCAGCCCCCAGACAGGGGTTATCTCTGGGGCCAACGTCCTGACTTTC
v_call: TRBV29-1; d_call: .; j_call: TRBJ2-3; clone_size: many; cdr3_aa: CSVDATLTDTQYF; cdr3_nt: TGCAGCGTTGATGCGACACTCACAGATACGCAGTATTTT
v_call: TRBV15; d_call: TRBD1; j_call: TRBJ2-1; clone_size: many; cdr3_aa: CATSRDAAGGSREQFF; cdr3_nt: TGTGCCACCAGCAGAGATGCGGCAGGGGGCTCGCGTGAGCAGTTCTTC
v_call: TRBV4-3; d_call: .; j_call: TRBJ1-1; clone_size: .; cdr3_aa: CASSQAMSYNTEAFF; cdr3_nt: TGCGCCAGCAGCCAAGCAATGAGTTACAACACTGAAGCTTTCTTT
v_call: TRBV19; d_call: .; j_call: TRBJ2-1; clone_size: .; cdr3_aa: CASSIAGGEYNEQFF; cdr3_nt: TGTGCCAGTAGTATAGCGGGGGGCGAGTACAATGAGCAGTTCTTC
v_call: TRBV11-1; d_call: .; j_call: TRBJ2-5; clone_size: many; cdr3_aa: CASSLVSSNTETQYF; cdr3_nt: TGTGCCAGCAGCTTAGTTTCCTCAAACACGGAGACCCAGTACTTC
v_call: TRBV19; d_call: .; j_call: TRBJ1-6; clone_size: few; cdr3_aa: CASNIGTVYNSPLHF; cdr3_nt: TGTGCCAGTAACATCGGGACTGTCTATAATTCACCCCTCCACTTT
v_call: TRBV7-9; d_call: .; j_call: TRBJ2-7; clone_size: .; cdr3_aa: CASSFNHEQYF; cdr3_nt: TGTGCCAGCAGCTTTAACCACGAGCAGTACTTC
v_call: TRBV20-1; d_call: TRBD1; j_call: TRBJ1-6; clone_size: many; cdr3_aa: CSARPPDGQGWSPLHF; cdr3_nt: TGCAGTGCTAGACCCCCGGATGGACAGGGGTGGTCACCCCTCCACTTT
v_call: TRBV18; d_call: .; j_call: TRBJ2-7; clone_size: many; cdr3_aa: CASSPPSRNEQYF; cdr3_nt: TGTGCCAGCTCACCACCAAGCAGAAACGAGCAGTACTTC
v_call: TRBV30; d_call: TRBD2; j_call: TRBJ2-7; clone_size: .; cdr3_aa: CAWSGTSGGFYEQYF; cdr3_nt: TGTGCCTGGAGTGGGACTAGCGGGGGGTTCTACGAGCAGTACTTC